This paragraph reports one T cell receptor (beta chain). It has no known antigen specificity. Nothing much larger sits one base from this clone, and base qualities are not available. The donors were healthy, HIV-negative adults who had no recently reported acute infections or vaccinations. All donors were Caucasian adults living in Nashville, Tennessee, USA. Magnetic negative selection was used to enrich CD4+ T cells, after which naive cells were positively selected on CD45RA and the negative fraction became the memory subset. After blood collection by leukapheresis, PBMCs were isolated using Ficoll-Histopaque density gradient centrifugation and then cryopreserved in the vapor phase of liquid nitrogen. Analytical flow cytometry was used to check the purity and quantity of each magnetically sorted T cell population. Each sorted fraction had its genomic DNA isolated and then quantified by UV absorbance on a Nanodrop 2000c.

Using the deep immunoSEQ assay, TCR CDR3 regions were amplified from genomic DNA by multiplex PCR. Extracted genomic DNA from each cell subset was spread evenly across all wells of several immunoSEQ 96-well plates, with each plate serving as a replicate. For sorted subsets, each replicate PCR was loaded with approximately 0.2 ug genomic DNA, equivalent to approximately 27,000 T cell genomes. The purified libraries were quantified using a Qubit 3.0 fluorometer, sized with a Bioanalyzer 2100, and then quantified again using the KAPA Library Quantification kit. Every immunoSEQ 96-well plate was sequenced on a separate single-read 150-cycle Illumina NextSeq 550 flow cell. On the study's bioinformatics: The immunoSEQ output contained only junctional sequences without quality scores, so filtering could not match that applied to full-length reads. To assign V/J genes and CDR3, sequences were annotated using PyIR, a Python wrapper for IgBLAST v1.9, with IMGT germline references. Reads were filtered out if the reads had weak V/J assignments (E-value above 1e-6), no CDR3, stop codons, out-of-frame junctions, or ambiguous translated residues. V3J clonotypes were defined as sequences sharing an identical inferred V gene, J gene, and CDR3 amino acid sequence. Percentage overlap between repertoires was calculated by dividing the number of shared unique clonotypes by the size of the smaller repertoire. Richness of each repertoire was evaluated using RTK rarefaction, the Chao1 estimator, and Recon v2.1 estimates of unobserved clonotypes. Generation probabilities were computed with OLGA for all TCRbeta clonotypes obtained by the gDNA method from several donors. TCRdb retrieved this table from immuneACCESS and kept in-frame rearrangements only. Not all clones are present; in checked studies, unresolved V genes account for under half, and no reason is known for the remainder. V and J calls and clone size are given by that table; D and trimming were obtained from the DNA. For this sample there are roughly 1,000,000 clones; approximately 80% appear just once. 0.5% to 0.6% of the sample is taken by the ten largest.

CDR1 is given as SGHRS and CDR2 as YFSETQ, both from the germline V gene. There are 15 amino acids in the CDR3, from cysteine to phenylalanine inclusive. The sequence is cut down to CDR3 DNA, 45 bases in frame from base 1. A distance of 16 bases separates the germline ends of V and J, which lose 2 bases and 7 bases respectively. These data belong to a study of shared clonotypes between healthy human individuals (dated by TCRdb to between 2020 and 2021). With regard to the full study: The cohort included a few men and a couple of women between 18 and 49 years of age. Per donor, three plates each were used for CD4 naive and CD4 memory, two for CD8 naive, and one for CD8 memory. The study deeply sequenced blood TCR repertoires of about five healthy adults to estimate repertoire size and the extent of clonotype sharing between individuals. Different laboratories and diverse techniques were used to prepare libraries and sequence TCR repertoires, to increase sequencing depth and limit assay-specific biases. Between about 0.85 and 8.9 billion PBMCs per donor were obtained by leukapheresis.

Broad study findings and their caveats: Sampling was limited to blood, and TCR repertoires in tissue likely differ from TCR repertoires in blood. Naive subsets generally had larger estimated clonotype richness than memory subsets. Rarefaction of sorted-subset datasets indicated incomplete sequencing despite the large sequencing depth. Based on pairwise subsampling, the degree of clonotype sharing among donors was expected to be affected by sequencing depth. About 4.5% of naive CD4, around 3.5% of naive CD8, 2.3% of memory CD4, and roughly 0.4% of memory CD8 clonotypes were shared across four donors. The genetic and exposure-history diversity represented was limited by the small number of donors. Higher generation probabilities were observed for clonotypes shared by all four sorted-subset donors than for non-shared clonotypes.

Recombination connected TRBV5-1 to TRBJ2-1, with TRBD2 tentatively as D gene (6 bases match). Sequenced sample: memory CD4+ T cells from PBMCs. The cell subset or site label, as the study defines it: CD45RA-negative fraction. The receptor's source is a man aged 18 to 30 in good health. Some clones in this sample may be carry-over from other donors' samples. The CDR3 is CASSLNGRTRNEQFF. The DNA sequence is given as TGCGCCAGCAGCTTAAACGGGAGAACTAGAAATGAGCAGTTCTTC.